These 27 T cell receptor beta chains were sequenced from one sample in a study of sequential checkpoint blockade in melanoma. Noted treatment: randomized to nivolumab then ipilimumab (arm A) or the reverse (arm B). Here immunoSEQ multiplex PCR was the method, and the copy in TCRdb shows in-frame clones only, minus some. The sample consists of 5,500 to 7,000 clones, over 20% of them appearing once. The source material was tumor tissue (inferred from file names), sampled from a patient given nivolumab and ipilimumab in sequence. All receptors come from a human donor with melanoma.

Written as DNA, the CDR3 is TGTGCCAGCAAAATTCGGCAGATTACCGGGGAGCTGTTTTTT. This gives the protein CASKIRQITGELFF. The chain links TRBV6-8 to TRBJ2-2; D is ambiguous. Germline-derived CDR1 and CDR2 are MNHGY and SAAAGT. The V end was cut by 7 bases, the J end by 5 bases, with 14 bases between. The CDR3 loop spans 14 amino acids.

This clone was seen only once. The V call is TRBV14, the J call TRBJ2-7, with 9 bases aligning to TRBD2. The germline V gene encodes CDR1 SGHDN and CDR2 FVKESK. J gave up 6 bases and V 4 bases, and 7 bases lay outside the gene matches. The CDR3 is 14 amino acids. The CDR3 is CASSLLAGQGEQYF. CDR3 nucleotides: TGTGCCAGCAGCCTACTAGCGGGCCAGGGCGAGCAGTACTTC.

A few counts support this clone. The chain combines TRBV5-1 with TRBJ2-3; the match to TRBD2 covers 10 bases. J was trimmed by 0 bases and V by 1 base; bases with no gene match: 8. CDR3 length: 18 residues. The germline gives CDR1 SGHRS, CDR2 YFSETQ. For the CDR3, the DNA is TGCGCCAGCAGCTTGCCGGGACTAGCGACCACTAGCACAGATACGCAGTATTTT. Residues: CASSLPGLATTSTDTQYF.

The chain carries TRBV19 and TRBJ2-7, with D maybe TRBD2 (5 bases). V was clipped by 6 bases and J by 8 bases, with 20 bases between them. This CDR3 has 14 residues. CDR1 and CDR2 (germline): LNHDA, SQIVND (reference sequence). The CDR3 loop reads CASSLLGEGFQQYF. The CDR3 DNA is TGTGCCAGTAGCCTTCTCGGGGAAGGATTCCAGCAGTACTTC.

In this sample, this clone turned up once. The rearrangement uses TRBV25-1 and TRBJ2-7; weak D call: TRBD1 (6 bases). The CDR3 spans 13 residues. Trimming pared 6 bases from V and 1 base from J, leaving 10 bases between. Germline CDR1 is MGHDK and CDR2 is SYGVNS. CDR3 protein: CASREQGSYEQYF. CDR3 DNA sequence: TGTGCCAGCAGGGAACAGGGATCCTACGAGCAGTACTTC.

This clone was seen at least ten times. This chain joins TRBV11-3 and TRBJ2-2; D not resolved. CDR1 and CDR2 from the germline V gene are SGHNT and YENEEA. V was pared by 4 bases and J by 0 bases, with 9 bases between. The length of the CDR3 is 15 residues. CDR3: CASSSTLANTGELFF. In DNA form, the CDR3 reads TGTGCCAGCAGCTCGACCTTAGCGAACACCGGGGAGCTGTTTTTT.

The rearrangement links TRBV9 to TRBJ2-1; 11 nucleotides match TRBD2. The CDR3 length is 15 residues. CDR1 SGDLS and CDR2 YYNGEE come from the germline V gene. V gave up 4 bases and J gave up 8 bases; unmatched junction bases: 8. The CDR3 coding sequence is TGTGCCAGCAGCCCCGAACTAGCGGGAGTGTATGAGCAGTTCTTC. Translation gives CASSPELAGVYEQFF.

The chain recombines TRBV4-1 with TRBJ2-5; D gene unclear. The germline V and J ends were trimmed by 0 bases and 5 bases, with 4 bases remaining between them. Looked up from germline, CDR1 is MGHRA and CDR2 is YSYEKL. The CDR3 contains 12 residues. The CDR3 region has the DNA TGCGCCAGCAGCCAAGATAAGGAGACCCAGTACTTC. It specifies CASSQDKETQYF.

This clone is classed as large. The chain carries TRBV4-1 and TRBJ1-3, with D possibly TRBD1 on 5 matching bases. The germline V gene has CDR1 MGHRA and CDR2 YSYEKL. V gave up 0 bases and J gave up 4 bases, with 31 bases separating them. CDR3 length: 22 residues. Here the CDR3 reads CASSQDPDFSWAGLISGNTIYF. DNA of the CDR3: TGCGCCAGCAGCCAAGACCCCGATTTTTCTTGGGCAGGGTTGATTTCCGGAAACACCATATATTTT.

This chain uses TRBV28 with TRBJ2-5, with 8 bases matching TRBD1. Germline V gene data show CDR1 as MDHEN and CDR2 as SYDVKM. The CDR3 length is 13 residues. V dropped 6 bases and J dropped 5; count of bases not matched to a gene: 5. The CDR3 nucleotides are TGTGCCAGCAGAAGGGGACAGGCCGAGACCCAGTACTTC. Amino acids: CASRRGQAETQYF.

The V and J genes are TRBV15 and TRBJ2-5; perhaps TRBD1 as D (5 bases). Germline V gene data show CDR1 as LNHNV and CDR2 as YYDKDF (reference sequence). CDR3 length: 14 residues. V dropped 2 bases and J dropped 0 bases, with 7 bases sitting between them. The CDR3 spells CATSRQGYQETQYF. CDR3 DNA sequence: TGTGCCACCAGCAGACAGGGATACCAAGAGACCCAGTACTTC.

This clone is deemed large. The CDR3 DNA follows: TGTGCCACCAGCAGAGTTCCACTATGGCGGCACTCCTACGAGCAGTACTTC. It yields the protein CATSRVPLWRHSYEQYF. The gene calls are TRBV15 and TRBJ2-7, with D uncertain. The germline V gene encodes CDR1 LNHNV and CDR2 YYDKDF (reference sequence). V dropped 1 base and J dropped 0 bases, with 16 bases sitting between them. CDR3 size: 17 residues.

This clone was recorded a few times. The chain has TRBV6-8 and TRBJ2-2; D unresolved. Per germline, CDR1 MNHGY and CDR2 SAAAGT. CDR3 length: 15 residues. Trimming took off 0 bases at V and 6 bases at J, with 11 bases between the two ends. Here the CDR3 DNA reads TGTGCCAGCAGTTACTCGGTTCATGGAGCCGGGGAGCTGTTTTTT. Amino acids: CASSYSVHGAGELFF.

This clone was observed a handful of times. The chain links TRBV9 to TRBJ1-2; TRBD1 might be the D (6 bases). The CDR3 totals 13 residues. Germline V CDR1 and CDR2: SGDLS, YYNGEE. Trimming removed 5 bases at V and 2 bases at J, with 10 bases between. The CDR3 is CASSRQENYGYTF. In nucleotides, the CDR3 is TGTGCCAGCAGTCGACAGGAGAACTATGGCTACACCTTC.

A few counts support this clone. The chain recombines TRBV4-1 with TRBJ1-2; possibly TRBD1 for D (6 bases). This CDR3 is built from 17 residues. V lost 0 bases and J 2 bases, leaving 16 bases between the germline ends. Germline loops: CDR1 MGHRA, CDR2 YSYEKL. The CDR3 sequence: CASSQDRGGQANYGYTF. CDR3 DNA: TGCGCCAGCAGCCAAGATAGGGGGGGGCAGGCGAACTATGGCTACACCTTC.

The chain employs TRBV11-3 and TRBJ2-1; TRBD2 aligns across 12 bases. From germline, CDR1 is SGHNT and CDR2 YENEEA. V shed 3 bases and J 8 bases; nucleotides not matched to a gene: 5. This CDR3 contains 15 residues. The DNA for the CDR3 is TGTGCCAGCAGCTTCCGCCTAGCGGGAGGGGATGAGCAGTTCTTC. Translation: CASSFRLAGGDEQFF.

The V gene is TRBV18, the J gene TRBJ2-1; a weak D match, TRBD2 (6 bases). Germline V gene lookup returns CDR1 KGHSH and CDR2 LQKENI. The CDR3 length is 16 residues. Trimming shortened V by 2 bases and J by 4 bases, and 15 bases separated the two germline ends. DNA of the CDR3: TGTGCCAGCTCACCAATCGGCGGGGAGCGTTACAATGAGCAGTTCTTC. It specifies CASSPIGGERYNEQFF.

The CDR3 region is CASSIGPDTQYF. The DNA for the CDR3 is TGTGCCAGTAGTATAGGACCAGATACGCAGTATTTT. The chain joins TRBV19 to TRBJ2-3; no reliable D call. V was trimmed by 1 base and J by 4 bases, leaving 3 bases between them. The CDR3 length is 12 residues. From germline, CDR1 is LNHDA and CDR2 SQIVND (reference sequence). The complete variable domain, with remaining parts taken from reference TRBV19 and TRBJ2-3, reads DGGITQSPKYLFRKEGQNVTLSCEQNLNHDAMYWYRQDPGQGLRLIYYSQIVNDFQKGDIAEGYSVSREKKESFPLTVTSAQKNPTAFYLCASSIGPDTQYFGPGTRLTVL.

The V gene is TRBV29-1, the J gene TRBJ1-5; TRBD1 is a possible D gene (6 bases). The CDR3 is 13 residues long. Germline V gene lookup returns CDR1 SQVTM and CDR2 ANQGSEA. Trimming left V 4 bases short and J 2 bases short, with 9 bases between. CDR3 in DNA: TGCAGCGTTGGGCCAGGGGGCAATCAGCCCCAGCATTTT. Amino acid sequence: CSVGPGGNQPQHF.

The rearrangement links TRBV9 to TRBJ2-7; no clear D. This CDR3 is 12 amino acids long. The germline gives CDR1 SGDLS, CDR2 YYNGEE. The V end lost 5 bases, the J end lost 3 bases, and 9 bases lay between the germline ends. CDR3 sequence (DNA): TGTGCCAGCAGGGGCGGTTTCTACGAGCAGTACTTC. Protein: CASRGGFYEQYF.

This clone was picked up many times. This CDR3 is CASSWGRSETQYF. DNA for the CDR3: TGTGCCAGCAGTTGGGGGAGGAGTGAGACCCAGTACTTC. The V call is TRBV7-2, the J call TRBJ2-5; D is perhaps TRBD2 (6 bases). This CDR3 is built from 13 residues. Per germline, CDR1 SGHTA and CDR2 FQGNSA. V lost 6 bases, J lost 5 bases, and 13 bases lay in between. The full variable domain, its missing parts supplied by reference TRBV7-2 and TRBJ2-5, is GAGVSQSPSNKVTEKGKDVELRCDPISGHTALYWYRQSLGQGLEFLIYFQGNSAPDKSGLPSDRFSAERTGGSVSTLTIQRTQQEDSAVYLCASSWGRSETQYFGPGTRLLVL.

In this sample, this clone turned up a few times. This CDR3 is CASSVGLAGGSRTKNIQYF. Here the CDR3 DNA reads TGTGCCAGCAGCGTAGGGTTGGCGGGCGGGAGCAGGACCAAAAACATTCAGTACTTC. This chain links TRBV9 with TRBJ2-4, with 7 bases that match TRBD2. The junction had 14 bases not matched to a gene; V was cut back by 0 bases and J by 2 bases. This CDR3 contains 19 residues. Germline CDR1 reads SGDLS; CDR2 reads YYNGEE.

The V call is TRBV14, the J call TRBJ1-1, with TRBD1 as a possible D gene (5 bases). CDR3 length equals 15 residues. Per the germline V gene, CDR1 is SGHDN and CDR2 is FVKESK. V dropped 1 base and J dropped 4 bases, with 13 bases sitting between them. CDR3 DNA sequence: TGTGCCAGCAGCCAAGCCGGGGGACGGGCCACTGAAGCTTTCTTT. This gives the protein CASSQAGGRATEAFF.

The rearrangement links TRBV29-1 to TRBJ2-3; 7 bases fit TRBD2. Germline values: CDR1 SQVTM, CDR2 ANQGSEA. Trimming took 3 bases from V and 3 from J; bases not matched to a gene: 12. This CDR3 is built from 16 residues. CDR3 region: CSVDGIGAGITDTQYF. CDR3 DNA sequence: TGCAGCGTTGATGGCATTGGAGCGGGGATTACAGATACGCAGTATTTT.

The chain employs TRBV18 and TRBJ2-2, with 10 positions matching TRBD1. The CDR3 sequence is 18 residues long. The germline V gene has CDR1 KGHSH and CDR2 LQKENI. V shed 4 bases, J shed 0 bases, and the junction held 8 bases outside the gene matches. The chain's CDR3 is CASSQPGTGDTNTGELFF. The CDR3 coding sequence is TGTGCCAGCTCACAACCCGGGACAGGGGACACGAACACCGGGGAGCTGTTTTTT. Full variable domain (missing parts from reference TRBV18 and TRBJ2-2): NAGVMQNPRHLVRRRGQEARLRCSPMKGHSHVYWYRQLPEEGLKFMVYLQKENIIDESGMPKERFSAEFPKEGPSILRIQQVVRGDSAAYFCASSQPGTGDTNTGELFFGEGSRLTVL.

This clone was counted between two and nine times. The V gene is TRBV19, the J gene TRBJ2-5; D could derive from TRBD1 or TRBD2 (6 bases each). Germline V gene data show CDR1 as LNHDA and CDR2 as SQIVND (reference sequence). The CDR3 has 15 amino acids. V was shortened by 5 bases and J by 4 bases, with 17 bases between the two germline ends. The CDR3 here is CASSPRYGGRETQYF. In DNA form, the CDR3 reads TGTGCCAGTAGTCCCCGGTATGGGGGGCGAGAGACCCAGTACTTC.

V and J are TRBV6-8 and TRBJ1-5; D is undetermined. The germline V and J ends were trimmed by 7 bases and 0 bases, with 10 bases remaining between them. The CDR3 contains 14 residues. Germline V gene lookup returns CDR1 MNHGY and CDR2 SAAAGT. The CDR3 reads CASTTGNSNQPQHF. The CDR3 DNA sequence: TGTGCCAGCACTACGGGGAATAGCAATCAGCCCCAGCATTTT.